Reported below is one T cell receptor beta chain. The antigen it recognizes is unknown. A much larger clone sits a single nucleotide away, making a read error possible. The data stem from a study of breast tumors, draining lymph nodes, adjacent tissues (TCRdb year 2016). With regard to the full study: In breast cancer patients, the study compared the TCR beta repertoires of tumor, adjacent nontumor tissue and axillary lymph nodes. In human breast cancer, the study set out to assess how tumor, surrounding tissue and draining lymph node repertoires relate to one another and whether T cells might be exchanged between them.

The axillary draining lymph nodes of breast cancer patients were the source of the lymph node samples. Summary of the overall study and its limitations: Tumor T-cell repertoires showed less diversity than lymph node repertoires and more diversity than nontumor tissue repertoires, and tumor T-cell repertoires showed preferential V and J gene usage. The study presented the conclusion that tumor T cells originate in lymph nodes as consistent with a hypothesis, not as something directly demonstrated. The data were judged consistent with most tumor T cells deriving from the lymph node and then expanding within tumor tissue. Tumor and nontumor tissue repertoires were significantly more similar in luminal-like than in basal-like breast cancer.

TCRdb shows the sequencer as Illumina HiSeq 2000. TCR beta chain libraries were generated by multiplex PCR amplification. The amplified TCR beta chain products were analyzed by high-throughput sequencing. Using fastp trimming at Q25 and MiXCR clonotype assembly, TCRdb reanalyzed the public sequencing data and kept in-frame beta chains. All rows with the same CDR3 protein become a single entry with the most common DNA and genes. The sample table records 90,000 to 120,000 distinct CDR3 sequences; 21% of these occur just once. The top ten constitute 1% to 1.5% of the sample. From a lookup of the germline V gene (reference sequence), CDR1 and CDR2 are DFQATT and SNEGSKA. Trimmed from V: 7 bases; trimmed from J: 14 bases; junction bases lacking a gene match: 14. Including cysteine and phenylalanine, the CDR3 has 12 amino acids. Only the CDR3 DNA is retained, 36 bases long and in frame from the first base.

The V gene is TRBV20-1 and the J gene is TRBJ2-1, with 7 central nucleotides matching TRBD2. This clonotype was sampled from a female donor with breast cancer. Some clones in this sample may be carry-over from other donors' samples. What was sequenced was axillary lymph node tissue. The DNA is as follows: TGCAGTGTTGTCCATGGGGGGGACTACGAGTTCTTC. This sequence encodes CSVVHGGDYEFF.